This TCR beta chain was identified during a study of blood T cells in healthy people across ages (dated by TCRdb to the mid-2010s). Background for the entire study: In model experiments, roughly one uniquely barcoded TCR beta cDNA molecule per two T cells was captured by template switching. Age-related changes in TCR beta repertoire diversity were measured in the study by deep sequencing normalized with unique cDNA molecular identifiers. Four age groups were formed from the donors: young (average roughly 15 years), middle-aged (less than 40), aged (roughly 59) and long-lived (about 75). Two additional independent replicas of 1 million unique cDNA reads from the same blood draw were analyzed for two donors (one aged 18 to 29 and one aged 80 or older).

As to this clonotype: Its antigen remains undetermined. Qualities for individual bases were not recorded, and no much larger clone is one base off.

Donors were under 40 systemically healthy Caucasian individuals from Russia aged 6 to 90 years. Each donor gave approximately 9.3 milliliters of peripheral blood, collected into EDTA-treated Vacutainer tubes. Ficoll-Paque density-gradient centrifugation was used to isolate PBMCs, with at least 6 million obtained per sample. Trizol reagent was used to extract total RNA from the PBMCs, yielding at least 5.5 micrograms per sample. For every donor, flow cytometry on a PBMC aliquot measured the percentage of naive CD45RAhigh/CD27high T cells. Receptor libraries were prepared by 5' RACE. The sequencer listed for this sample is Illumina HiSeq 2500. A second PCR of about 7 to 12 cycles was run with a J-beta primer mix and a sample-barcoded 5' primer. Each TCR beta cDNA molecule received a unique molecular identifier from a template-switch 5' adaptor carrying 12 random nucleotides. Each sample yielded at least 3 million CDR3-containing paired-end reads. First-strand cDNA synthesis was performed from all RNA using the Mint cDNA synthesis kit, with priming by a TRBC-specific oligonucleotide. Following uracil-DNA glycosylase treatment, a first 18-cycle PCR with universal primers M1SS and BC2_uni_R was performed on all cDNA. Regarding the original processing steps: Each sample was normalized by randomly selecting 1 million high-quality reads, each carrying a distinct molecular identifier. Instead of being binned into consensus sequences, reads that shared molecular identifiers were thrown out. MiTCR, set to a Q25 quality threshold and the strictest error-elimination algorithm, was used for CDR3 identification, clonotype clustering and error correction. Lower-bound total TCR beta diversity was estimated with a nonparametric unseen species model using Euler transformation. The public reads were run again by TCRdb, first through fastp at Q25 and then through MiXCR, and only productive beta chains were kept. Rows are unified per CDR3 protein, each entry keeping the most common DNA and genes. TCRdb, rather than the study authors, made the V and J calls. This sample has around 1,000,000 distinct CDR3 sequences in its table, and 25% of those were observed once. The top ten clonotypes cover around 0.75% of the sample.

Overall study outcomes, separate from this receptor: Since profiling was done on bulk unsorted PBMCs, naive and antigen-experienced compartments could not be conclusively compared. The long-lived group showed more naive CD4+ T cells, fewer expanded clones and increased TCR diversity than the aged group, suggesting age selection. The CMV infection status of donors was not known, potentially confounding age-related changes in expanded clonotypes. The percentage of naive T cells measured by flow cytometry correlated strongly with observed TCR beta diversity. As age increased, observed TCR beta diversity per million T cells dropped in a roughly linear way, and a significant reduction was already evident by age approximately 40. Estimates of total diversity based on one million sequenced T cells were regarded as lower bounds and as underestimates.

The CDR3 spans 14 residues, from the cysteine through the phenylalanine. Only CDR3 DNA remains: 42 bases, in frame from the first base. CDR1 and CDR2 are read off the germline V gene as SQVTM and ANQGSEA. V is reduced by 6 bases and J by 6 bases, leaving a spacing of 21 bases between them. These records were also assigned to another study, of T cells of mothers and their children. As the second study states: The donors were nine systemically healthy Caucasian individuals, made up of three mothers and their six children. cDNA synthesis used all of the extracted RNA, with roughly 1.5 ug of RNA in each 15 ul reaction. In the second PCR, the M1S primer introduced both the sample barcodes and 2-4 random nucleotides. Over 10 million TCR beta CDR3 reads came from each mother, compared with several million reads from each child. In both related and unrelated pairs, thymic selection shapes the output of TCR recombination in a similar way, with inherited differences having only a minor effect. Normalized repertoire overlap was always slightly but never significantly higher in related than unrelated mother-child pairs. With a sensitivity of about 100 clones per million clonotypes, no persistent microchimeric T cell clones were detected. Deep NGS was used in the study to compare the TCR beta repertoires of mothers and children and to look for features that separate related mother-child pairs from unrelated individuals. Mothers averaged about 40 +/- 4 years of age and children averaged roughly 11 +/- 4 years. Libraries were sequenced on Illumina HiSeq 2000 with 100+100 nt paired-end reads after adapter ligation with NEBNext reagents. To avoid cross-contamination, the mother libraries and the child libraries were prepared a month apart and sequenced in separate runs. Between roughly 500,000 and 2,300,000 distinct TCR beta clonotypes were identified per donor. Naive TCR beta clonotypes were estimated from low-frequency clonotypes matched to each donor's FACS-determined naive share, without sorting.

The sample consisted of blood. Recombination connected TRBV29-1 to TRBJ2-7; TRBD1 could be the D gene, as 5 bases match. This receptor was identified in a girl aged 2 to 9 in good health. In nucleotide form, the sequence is TGCAGCGTCCAATTTCTGGGTGACAGCTCCGAGCAGTACTTC. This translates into CSVQFLGDSSEQYF.